This entry concerns a single T cell receptor (beta chain). Its antigen is unknown. The data belong to a study of T-cell memory formation after mild COVID-19. Study-level points and caveats: Clones shrinking between day 15 and 85 showed a balanced CD4/CD8 split, and those that grew later tilted toward CD4+. Cross-reactive memory appears to have joined, as suggested by some responding clones showing up in pre-infection memory. CD4+ contracting clones were mainly CM and EM; CD8+ ones, EMRA.

TCRdb itself ran the 5' RACE reads through MiXCR, one entry per CDR3 protein. This table holds about 120,000 distinct CDR3 sequences, around a sixth found once. This CDR3 contains 14 residues. V lost 6 bases, J lost 0 bases, and 11 bases lay in between. CDR1 and CDR2 (germline): KGHSH, LQKENI. The chain combines TRBV18 with TRBJ1-1, with D possibly TRBD1 on 5 matching bases. This TCR was sampled from an adult woman who had mild COVID-19 (a few samples of this study predate the infection). Cell type and time point are not known. The sequenced sample was PBMCs or a T cell subset sorted from them (not recorded which). CDR3 sequence: CASSQQELNTEAFF. The CDR3 coding sequence is TGTGCCAGCTCCCAACAGGAATTGAACACTGAAGCTTTCTTT.